This T cell receptor (beta chain) was recovered during a study of T cell responses to AZD1222 COVID-19 vaccine. Broader study findings: Close to half of all spike-specific TCRs reportedly target regions of the variants that are unmutated. No repertoire was sampled before or during the peak T cell response, only after it.

Sequencing used immunoSEQ multiplex PCR; TCRdb keeps in-frame clones, though not all of them. The sample includes around 81,000 clones, 80% to 95% of them seen just once. CDR1 and CDR2 (germline): MNHEY, SVGAGI. The CDR3 is 13 amino acids. V was pared by 7 bases and J by 2 bases, with 12 bases between. This clone is a singleton in its sample. Its antigen is undetermined. The rearrangement joins TRBV6-5 to TRBJ2-7; possible D gene TRBD1, 6 bases. The material was peripheral blood, obtained 28 days after the second AZD1222 dose. The sequence was obtained from an adult who received the AZD1222 COVID-19 vaccine. CDR3: CASKTDSAYEQYF. The CDR3 nucleotides read TGTGCCAGCAAAACGGACAGTGCCTACGAGCAGTACTTC.